This is a list of T cell receptor beta chains from one sample in a study of response to subunit inactivated influenza vaccine. TCRdb re-analysed the RT-PCR reads in MiXCR, keeping a single row per CDR3 protein. Found here are around 570,000 distinct CDR3 sequences, about 8% of them singletons; the top ten hold 10% to 15%. The input for sequencing was PBMCs from blood, taken roughly 24 months after vaccination. The receptors derive from a man aged 50 to 75 who received an inactivated influenza vaccine. CDR3s include the opening cysteine and the closing phenylalanine or tryptophan. Fields, in order: V gene, D gene, clone size, J gene, CDR3 protein, CDR3 DNA. A D gene is named only where the DNA matches it firmly. Some rows mark clone size as missing; the rest say once, few, many or name a class of expanded clone.

v_gene: TRBV4-3; d_gene: -; abundance: many; j_gene: TRBJ2-2; CDR3aa: CASSQVKTSGATGELFF; CDR3nt: TGCGCCAGCAGCCAAGTAAAAACCTCAGGGGCCACCGGGGAGCTGTTTTTT
v_gene: TRBV5-1; d_gene: -; abundance: many; j_gene: TRBJ1-5; CDR3aa: CASSEDPGNQPQHF; CDR3nt: TGCGCCAGCAGCGAGGACCCGGGCAATCAGCCCCAGCATTTT
v_gene: TRBV12-3/TRBV12-4; d_gene: TRBD1; abundance: many; j_gene: TRBJ2-7; CDR3aa: CASSTTGQGSYEQYF; CDR3nt: TGTGCCAGCAGCACGACGGGACAGGGCTCTTACGAGCAGTACTTC
v_gene: TRBV4-3; d_gene: TRBD1; abundance: many; j_gene: TRBJ2-7; CDR3aa: CASSRDRSGEQYF; CDR3nt: TGCGCCAGCAGCCGGGACAGGTCGGGCGAGCAGTACTTC
v_gene: TRBV6-2/TRBV6-3; d_gene: TRBD2; abundance: -; j_gene: TRBJ2-2; CDR3aa: CASSYPSAGGPISGELFF; CDR3nt: TGTGCCAGCAGTTACCCCTCAGCGGGGGGGCCTATTAGCGGGGAGCTGTTTTTT
v_gene: TRBV24-1; d_gene: TRBD2; abundance: -; j_gene: TRBJ2-1; CDR3aa: CATSDPPAGAHNEQFF; CDR3nt: TGTGCCACCAGTGACCCCCCAGCGGGGGCACACAATGAGCAGTTCTTC
v_gene: TRBV29-1; d_gene: -; abundance: many; j_gene: TRBJ2-5; CDR3aa: CSVVRSGETQYF; CDR3nt: TGCAGCGTTGTAAGGAGCGGAGAGACCCAGTACTTC
v_gene: TRBV20-1; d_gene: TRBD2; abundance: -; j_gene: TRBJ2-1; CDR3aa: CSARHPIGGSLDEQFF; CDR3nt: TGCAGTGCTAGACACCCTATTGGCGGGAGCTTAGATGAGCAGTTCTTC
v_gene: TRBV5-1; d_gene: -; abundance: few; j_gene: TRBJ2-7; CDR3aa: CASSLVGQQGSYEQYF; CDR3nt: TGCGCCAGCAGCTTGGTTGGACAGCAGGGGTCCTACGAGCAGTACTTC
v_gene: TRBV28; d_gene: -; abundance: many; j_gene: TRBJ1-2; CDR3aa: CASSSTVAYGYTF; CDR3nt: TGTGCCAGCAGTTCGACAGTCGCCTATGGCTACACCTTC
v_gene: TRBV12-3/TRBV12-4; d_gene: TRBD1; abundance: many; j_gene: TRBJ1-5; CDR3aa: CASSLEQGRHQPQHF; CDR3nt: TGTGCCAGCAGTTTAGAACAGGGGCGGCATCAGCCCCAGCATTTT
v_gene: TRBV20-1; d_gene: TRBD1; abundance: -; j_gene: TRBJ1-5; CDR3aa: CSARQGVNQPQHF; CDR3nt: TGCAGTGCCCGACAGGGAGTCAATCAGCCCCAGCATTTT
v_gene: TRBV4-3; d_gene: -; abundance: -; j_gene: TRBJ1-3; CDR3aa: CASSQDLAQEAGNTIYF; CDR3nt: TGCGCCAGCAGCCAAGATCTGGCACAGGAGGCGGGAAACACCATATATTTT
v_gene: TRBV20-1; d_gene: -; abundance: few; j_gene: TRBJ1-2; CDR3aa: CSARDTRGGEYGYTF; CDR3nt: TGCAGTGCTAGAGACACAAGAGGAGGGGAGTATGGCTACACCTTC
v_gene: TRBV6-4; d_gene: TRBD1; abundance: once; j_gene: TRBJ2-2; CDR3aa: CASRGTGNTRELFF; CDR3nt: TGTGCCAGCAGAGGGACAGGGAACACCCGGGAGCTGTTTTTT
v_gene: TRBV12-3/TRBV12-4; d_gene: -; abundance: -; j_gene: TRBJ1-2; CDR3aa: CASTLAGLGGYTF; CDR3nt: TGTGCCAGCACCCTCGCGGGGTTGGGTGGCTACACCTTC
v_gene: TRBV5-8; d_gene: -; abundance: few; j_gene: TRBJ1-5; CDR3aa: CATGGTQPQHF; CDR3nt: TGTGCCACCGGAGGGACTCAGCCCCAGCATTTT
v_gene: TRBV12-3/TRBV12-4; d_gene: -; abundance: few; j_gene: TRBJ2-4; CDR3aa: CASSLDRVLGEFKNIQYF; CDR3nt: TGTGCCAGCAGTTTAGACCGGGTTCTAGGGGAGTTCAAAAACATTCAGTACTTC
v_gene: TRBV11-2; d_gene: TRBD1; abundance: few; j_gene: TRBJ1-5; CDR3aa: CASSLGYKGQGGSQPQHF; CDR3nt: TGTGCCAGCAGCTTAGGTTATAAAGGACAGGGGGGTTCTCAGCCCCAGCATTTT
v_gene: TRBV5-1; d_gene: TRBD1; abundance: -; j_gene: TRBJ2-1; CDR3aa: CASSLYRDRQFF; CDR3nt: TGCGCCAGCAGCTTGTACCGGGACAGACAGTTCTTC
v_gene: TRBV10-3; d_gene: TRBD2; abundance: -; j_gene: TRBJ2-7; CDR3aa: CAISPGLDGEQYF; CDR3nt: TGTGCCATCAGCCCTGGACTAGATGGCGAGCAGTACTTC
v_gene: TRBV10-3; d_gene: TRBD1; abundance: few; j_gene: TRBJ1-5; CDR3aa: CAISERQGDQPQHF; CDR3nt: TGTGCCATCAGTGAACGACAGGGGGATCAGCCCCAGCATTTT
v_gene: TRBV4-3; d_gene: -; abundance: -; j_gene: TRBJ2-1; CDR3aa: CASSQDNRAVEQFF; CDR3nt: TGCGCCAGCAGCCAAGATAATAGAGCCGTGGAGCAGTTCTTC
v_gene: TRBV20-1; d_gene: TRBD2; abundance: many; j_gene: TRBJ2-4; CDR3aa: CSARELRGGQYF; CDR3nt: TGCAGTGCTAGGGAGCTTCGGGGGGGTCAGTACTTC
v_gene: TRBV28; d_gene: -; abundance: many; j_gene: TRBJ1-3; CDR3aa: CASSWGGKIGSGNTIYF; CDR3nt: TGTGCCAGCAGTTGGGGAGGGAAGATTGGTTCTGGAAACACCATATATTTT
v_gene: TRBV6-1; d_gene: -; abundance: -; j_gene: TRBJ1-4; CDR3aa: CASRAGNEKLFF; CDR3nt: TGTGCCAGCCGAGCCGGTAATGAAAAACTGTTTTTT
v_gene: TRBV20-1; d_gene: TRBD2; abundance: few; j_gene: TRBJ2-7; CDR3aa: CSATTGGWYEQYF; CDR3nt: TGCAGTGCTACGACGGGAGGGTGGTACGAGCAGTACTTC
v_gene: TRBV3-1; d_gene: -; abundance: many; j_gene: TRBJ2-7; CDR3aa: CASSQTLTYEQYF; CDR3nt: TGTGCCAGCAGCCAAACATTAACCTACGAGCAGTACTTC
v_gene: TRBV9; d_gene: -; abundance: -; j_gene: TRBJ2-7; CDR3aa: CASSVGPPYEQYF; CDR3nt: TGTGCCAGCAGCGTAGGTCCCCCATACGAGCAGTACTTC
v_gene: TRBV12-3/TRBV12-4; d_gene: TRBD1; abundance: few; j_gene: TRBJ2-1; CDR3aa: CASSLGQTRYNEQFF; CDR3nt: TGTGCCAGCAGCTTGGGACAGACCAGATACAATGAGCAGTTCTTC
v_gene: TRBV20-1; d_gene: -; abundance: many; j_gene: TRBJ1-5; CDR3aa: CSARGWERDGQPQHF; CDR3nt: TGCAGTGCTAGAGGGTGGGAGAGGGACGGTCAGCCCCAGCATTTT
v_gene: TRBV10-3; d_gene: TRBD1; abundance: few; j_gene: TRBJ2-3; CDR3aa: CAIKRGQGTDTQYF; CDR3nt: TGTGCCATCAAGCGCGGACAGGGAACAGATACGCAGTATTTT
v_gene: TRBV20-1; d_gene: TRBD1; abundance: -; j_gene: TRBJ2-7; CDR3aa: CSAGNRGTYEQYF; CDR3nt: TGCAGTGCTGGGAACAGGGGTACCTACGAGCAGTACTTC
v_gene: TRBV9; d_gene: -; abundance: few; j_gene: TRBJ1-2; CDR3aa: CASSDGHRSVASYGYTF; CDR3nt: TGTGCCAGCAGCGACGGACACAGGTCCGTCGCCAGCTATGGCTACACCTTC
v_gene: TRBV4-1; d_gene: -; abundance: -; j_gene: TRBJ2-4; CDR3aa: CASSQAPGPKNIQYF; CDR3nt: TGCGCCAGCAGCCAAGCTCCAGGACCCAAAAACATTCAGTACTTC
v_gene: TRBV20-1; d_gene: TRBD1; abundance: few; j_gene: TRBJ1-1; CDR3aa: CSARDRETGWKNTEAFF; CDR3nt: TGCAGTGCTAGAGATCGTGAGACAGGGTGGAAGAACACTGAAGCTTTCTTT
v_gene: TRBV20-1; d_gene: TRBD2; abundance: few; j_gene: TRBJ2-1; CDR3aa: CSATHGLAGGRSSYNEQFF; CDR3nt: TGCAGTGCTACCCACGGACTAGCGGGAGGGCGAAGCTCCTACAATGAGCAGTTCTTC
v_gene: TRBV5-1; d_gene: -; abundance: -; j_gene: TRBJ1-2; CDR3aa: CASSSPTGNYGYTF; CDR3nt: TGCGCCAGCAGCTCCCCCACAGGGAACTATGGCTACACCTTC
v_gene: TRBV24-1; d_gene: TRBD1; abundance: few; j_gene: TRBJ2-3; CDR3aa: CATSDPRGQGADTQYF; CDR3nt: TGTGCCACCAGTGATCCGCGGGGACAGGGTGCAGATACGCAGTATTTT
v_gene: TRBV20-1; d_gene: TRBD2; abundance: few; j_gene: TRBJ2-3; CDR3aa: CSAKGLAGITDTQYF; CDR3nt: TGCAGTGCTAAGGGACTAGCGGGGATCACAGATACGCAGTATTTT
v_gene: TRBV5-1; d_gene: -; abundance: -; j_gene: TRBJ1-1; CDR3aa: CASSIDRPGEAFF; CDR3nt: TGCGCCAGCAGCATAGACAGGCCCGGTGAAGCTTTCTTT
v_gene: TRBV5-1; d_gene: TRBD1; abundance: many; j_gene: TRBJ2-3; CDR3aa: CASSLGQGFQDTQYF; CDR3nt: TGCGCCAGCAGCTTGGGACAGGGATTTCAAGATACGCAGTATTTT
v_gene: TRBV4-3; d_gene: -; abundance: -; j_gene: TRBJ2-1; CDR3aa: CAGSQDGGKVNEQFF; CDR3nt: TGCGCCGGCAGCCAAGATGGAGGGAAGGTCAATGAGCAGTTCTTC
v_gene: TRBV20-1; d_gene: -; abundance: -; j_gene: TRBJ1-4; CDR3aa: CSARPQAINEKLFF; CDR3nt: TGCAGTGCTAGACCACAGGCGATTAATGAAAAACTGTTTTTT
v_gene: TRBV21-1; d_gene: -; abundance: few; j_gene: TRBJ1-2; CDR3aa: CASSKGDNRNYGYTF; CDR3nt: TGTGCCAGCAGCAAAGGGGACAACAGAAACTATGGCTACACCTTC
v_gene: TRBV27; d_gene: -; abundance: few; j_gene: TRBJ2-4; CDR3aa: CASSFGGYIQYF; CDR3nt: TGTGCCAGCAGTTTCGGGGGTTACATTCAGTACTTC
v_gene: TRBV7-8; d_gene: -; abundance: -; j_gene: TRBJ1-5; CDR3aa: CASRGEMNQPQHF; CDR3nt: TGTGCCAGCAGGGGGGAGATGAATCAGCCCCAGCATTTT
v_gene: TRBV6-5; d_gene: -; abundance: many; j_gene: TRBJ2-3; CDR3aa: CASSYRMTDTQYF; CDR3nt: TGTGCCAGCAGTTACCGTATGACAGATACGCAGTATTTT
v_gene: TRBV4-1; d_gene: TRBD1; abundance: many; j_gene: TRBJ1-5; CDR3aa: CASSGDRARNQPQHF; CDR3nt: TGCGCCAGCAGCGGCGACAGGGCGAGAAATCAGCCCCAGCATTTT
v_gene: TRBV2; d_gene: -; abundance: few; j_gene: TRBJ2-2; CDR3aa: CASDAATGELFF; CDR3nt: TGTGCCAGCGATGCCGCTACCGGGGAGCTGTTTTTT
v_gene: TRBV20-1; d_gene: TRBD2; abundance: -; j_gene: TRBJ2-1; CDR3aa: CSASGTSDANEQFF; CDR3nt: TGCAGTGCTTCCGGGACTAGCGACGCCAATGAGCAGTTCTTC
v_gene: TRBV4-1; d_gene: -; abundance: few; j_gene: TRBJ2-1; CDR3aa: CASSQEWWNEQFF; CDR3nt: TGCGCCAGCAGCCAGGAATGGTGGAATGAGCAGTTCTTC
v_gene: TRBV29-1; d_gene: TRBD1; abundance: -; j_gene: TRBJ2-1; CDR3aa: CSVEYQGARNEQFF; CDR3nt: TGCAGCGTTGAATATCAGGGGGCGAGAAATGAGCAGTTCTTC
v_gene: TRBV7-2; d_gene: -; abundance: many; j_gene: TRBJ2-7; CDR3aa: CASSLARDYEQYF; CDR3nt: TGCGCCAGCAGCTTGGCTCGGGACTACGAGCAGTACTTC
v_gene: TRBV29-1; d_gene: -; abundance: -; j_gene: TRBJ1-1; CDR3aa: CSVEGRGVGTEAFF; CDR3nt: TGCAGCGTTGAAGGCCGGGGGGTCGGCACTGAAGCTTTCTTT